The 28 T cell receptor beta chains in this list originate from one sample, sequenced in a study of T cell repertoires in cytomegalovirus infection. TCRdb passed the reads through MiXCR, listing each CDR3 protein once. Of fewer than 300,000 distinct CDR3 sequences listed, about a quarter are singletons. Sequencing used PBMCs. All receptors derive from a human donor in good health (CMV status not recorded). Some clones in this sample may be carry-over from other donors' samples.

This clonotype has just one count. The chain combines TRBV6-2 or TRBV6-3 with TRBJ2-2; D is ambiguous. Trimming stripped 2 bases from V and 3 bases from J, with 10 bases between. The germline V gene has CDR1 MNHEY and CDR2 SVGEGT. The CDR3 runs 15 residues. In DNA form, the CDR3 reads TGTGCCAGCAGTTACATACAGTGGGACACCGGGGAGCTGTTTTTT. It translates to CASSYIQWDTGELFF.

The chain recombines TRBV29-1 with TRBJ1-2; D unclear. The CDR3 loop spans 11 amino acids. The V gene lost 0 bases and the J gene lost 11 bases, with 10 bases spanning the gap. The germline V gene has CDR1 SQVTM and CDR2 ANQGSEA. The CDR3 bases are TGCAGCGTTGAAGATCGGCGGAGATACACCTTC. Translating gives CSVEDRRRYTF. Looking up the rest from reference TRBV29-1 and TRBJ1-2 gives the full variable domain: SAVISQKPSRDICQRGTSLTIQCQVDSQVTMMFWYRQQPGQSLTLIATANQGSEATYESGFVIDKFPISRPNLTFSTLTVSNMSPEDSSIYLCSVEDRRRYTFGSGTRLTVV.

This chain uses TRBV20-1 with TRBJ2-7, with 9 bases matching TRBD1. Looked up from germline, CDR1 is DFQATT and CDR2 is SNEGSKA (reference sequence). CDR3 length: 16 amino acids. Trimming removed 1 base from V and 4 bases from J; junction bases left unmatched: 11. The CDR3 loop is CSARGSGTGSGYEQYF. The DNA for the CDR3 is TGCAGTGCTAGAGGATCCGGGACAGGGAGTGGGTACGAGCAGTACTTC.

This chain links TRBV6-1 with TRBJ2-3, with TRBD2 as a possible D gene (5 bases). V lost 2 bases to trimming and J lost 3 bases, with 18 bases between them. This CDR3 is 17 amino acids long. Germline V gene lookup returns CDR1 MNHNS and CDR2 SASEGT. CDR3 in DNA: TGTGCCAGCAGTGAAACGTTCCGGGTCAGAGGGACAGATACGCAGTATTTT. Its protein product is CASSETFRVRGTDTQYF.

This clonotype was detected a few times. This chain joins TRBV28 and TRBJ2-1, with D unresolved. Per germline, CDR1 MDHEN and CDR2 SYDVKM. Trimming pared 6 bases from V and 2 bases from J, leaving 8 bases between. CDR3 length: 13 residues. CDR3 DNA: TGTGCCAGCAGCCAGTCGGCCTACAATGAGCAGTTCTTC. Its protein is CASSQSAYNEQFF. The full variable domain, with the rest looked up from reference TRBV28 and TRBJ2-1, is DVKVTQSSRYLVKRTGEKVFLECVQDMDHENMFWYRQDPGLGLRLIYFSYDVKMKEKGDIPEGYSVSREKKERFSLILESASTNQTSMYLCASSQSAYNEQFFGPGTRLTVL.

This clonotype was seen at least ten times. The chain combines TRBV7-2 with TRBJ1-2; D is undetermined. Germline lookup yields CDR1 SGHTA and CDR2 FQGNSA. V was clipped by 4 bases and J by 6 bases, with 12 bases between them. This CDR3 contains 13 residues. CDR3 residues: CASSSRTVDGYTF. The DNA for the CDR3 is TGTGCCAGCAGCTCGCGGACGGTGGATGGCTACACCTTC.

A few counts support this clonotype. V and J are TRBV10-3 and TRBJ2-5, with D possibly being TRBD1 (6 bases). This CDR3 region has 17 residues. Trimming took 3 bases from V and 2 from J, leaving 19 bases between them. Germline CDR1 is ENHRY and CDR2 is SYGVKD. The CDR3 sequence is CAISDPQGIGIQETQYF. The CDR3 bases are TGTGCCATCAGTGACCCCCAGGGGATTGGAATACAAGAGACCCAGTACTTC.

The sample holds many counts of this clonotype. The rearrangement joins TRBV7-2 to TRBJ1-2, with D possibly matching TRBD1 (5 bases). Looked up from germline, CDR1 is SGHTA and CDR2 is FQGNSA. The V gene lost 4 bases and the J gene lost 6 bases, with 21 bases spanning the gap. CDR3 size: 16 residues. The CDR3 region is CASSSGGGRQGDGYTF. Here the CDR3 DNA reads TGTGCCAGCAGCTCCGGGGGGGGACGTCAGGGTGATGGCTACACCTTC.

This chain joins TRBV6-6 and TRBJ2-5, with D uncertain. There are 14 residues in the CDR3. The V gene lost 4 bases and the J gene lost 0 bases, with 9 bases spanning the gap. Germline loops: CDR1 MNHNY, CDR2 SVGAGI (reference sequence). CDR3 region: CASSSKRYQETQYF. In DNA, the CDR3 is TGTGCCAGCAGTTCAAAACGGTACCAAGAGACCCAGTACTTC.

This clonotype showed up many times. V usage is TRBV7-2 and J usage is TRBJ2-1, with unresolved D. Deletions cut 2 bases from V and 10 bases from J, with 9 bases between. This CDR3 is built from 12 residues. Germline assignment: CDR1 SGHTA and CDR2 FQGNSA. The CDR3 sequence: CASSLMGNEQFF. The CDR3 DNA reads TGTGCCAGCAGCTTAATGGGGAACGAGCAGTTCTTC.

This clonotype was counted between two and nine times. The CDR3 here is CASSLGSGGTYQPQHF. The CDR3, as DNA: TGTGCCAGCAGCTTAGGGTCAGGGGGAACTTATCAGCCCCAGCATTTT. The genes are TRBV7-6 and TRBJ1-5; 7 nucleotides agree with TRBD1. CDR3 length equals 16 residues. V lost 1 base, J lost 5 bases, and 8 bases stayed unmatched. Per the germline V gene, CDR1 is SGHVS and CDR2 is FNYEAQ. The full variable domain, rest sourced from reference TRBV7-6 and TRBJ1-5, is GAGVSQSPRYKVTKRGQDVALRCDPISGHVSLYWYRQALGQGPEFLTYFNYEAQQDKSGLPNDRFSAERPEGSISTLTIQRTEQRDSAMYRCASSLGSGGTYQPQHFGDGTRLSIL.

In this sample, this clonotype turned up a few times. The rearrangement uses TRBV15 and TRBJ2-5, with D possibly being TRBD2 (5 bases). V shed 0 bases and J shed 0 bases, with 5 bases lying between them. In germline, CDR1 is LNHNV, CDR2 YYDKDF (reference sequence). CDR3 length: 14 amino acids. Here the CDR3 DNA reads TGTGCCACCAGCAGAGAGCGGGACCAAGAGACCCAGTACTTC. The encoded protein is CATSRERDQETQYF.

This clonotype was observed a few times. The CDR3 spells CASSPGGVTAHEQYF. The CDR3, as DNA: TGCGCCAGCAGCCCGGGGGGGGTAACGGCCCACGAGCAGTACTTC. The chain couples TRBV5-1 to TRBJ2-7, with 8 positions matching TRBD2. This CDR3 is 15 amino acids long. V shed 4 bases, J shed 5 bases, and the junction held 11 bases outside the gene matches. Per germline, CDR1 SGHRS and CDR2 YFSETQ. The full variable domain, with the rest looked up from reference TRBV5-1 and TRBJ2-7, is KAGVTQTPRYLIKTRGQQVTLSCSPISGHRSVSWYQQTPGQGLQFLFEYFSETQRNKGNFPGRFSGRQFSNSRSEMNVSTLELGDSALYLCASSPGGVTAHEQYFGPGTRLTVT.

This clonotype was picked up a small number of times. The chain carries TRBV28 and TRBJ2-7; the D call may be TRBD1 or TRBD2 (5 bases each). This CDR3 comprises 15 residues. Trimming left V 6 bases short and J 2 bases short, with 17 bases between. Germline V gene lookup returns CDR1 MDHEN and CDR2 SYDVKM. CDR3 sequence reads: CASSLTGTAPYEQYF. CDR3 DNA sequence: TGTGCCAGCAGCCTGACCGGGACGGCTCCCTACGAGCAGTACTTC.

This clonotype has just a few counts. The chain carries TRBV28 and TRBJ1-4; 11 nucleotides line up with TRBD1. From germline, CDR1 is MDHEN and CDR2 SYDVKM. This CDR3 is built from 15 residues. V was pared by 5 bases and J by 6 bases, with 5 bases of the junction left unmatched. For the CDR3, the DNA is TGTGCCAGCAGTCCCCAGGACAGGGGGCATGAAAAACTGTTTTTT. As protein: CASSPQDRGHEKLFF.

In nucleotides, the CDR3 is TGTGCCAGCAGTGACCCGGGGAGAACGGGCAATGAGCAGTTCTTC. Protein: CASSDPGRTGNEQFF. The J gene is TRBJ2-1, the V gene TRBV2; tentatively, D is TRBD2 (5 bases). V was pared by 3 bases and J by 6 bases, with 15 bases between. This CDR3 has 15 amino acids. Germline-derived CDR1 and CDR2 are SNHLY and FYNNEI. Full variable domain (rest looked up from reference TRBV2 and TRBJ2-1): EPEVTQTPSHQVTQMGQEVILRCVPISNHLYFYWYRQILGQKVEFLVSFYNNEISEKSEIFDDQFSVERPDGSNFTLKIRSTKLEDSAMYFCASSDPGRTGNEQFFGPGTRLTVL.

The table lists this clonotype with a few counts. V gene TRBV6-2 or TRBV6-3 combines with J gene TRBJ2-1; D call uncertain. Per the germline V gene, CDR1 is MNHEY and CDR2 is SVGEGT. V was cut by 5 bases and J by 7 bases, with 6 bases left in between. This CDR3 has 11 residues. The CDR3 is CASSDRNEQFF. For the CDR3, the DNA is TGTGCCAGCAGTGACCGTAATGAGCAGTTCTTC.

This clonotype showed up just a few times. The V call is TRBV20-1, the J call TRBJ1-4; tentatively, D is TRBD1 (6 bases). Germline V CDR1 and CDR2: DFQATT, SNEGSKA (reference sequence). The CDR3 is made up of 16 amino acids. V was trimmed by 0 bases and J by 4 bases, leaving 15 bases between them. DNA for the CDR3: TGCAGTGCTAGAGACCCGCGGACAGACTATAATGAAAAACTGTTTTTT. It yields the protein CSARDPRTDYNEKLFF.

V gene TRBV10-3 combines with J gene TRBJ2-3; maybe TRBD2 (5 bases). V was cut by 0 bases and J by 2 bases, with 18 bases left in between. The CDR3 spans 18 residues. Germline values: CDR1 ENHRY, CDR2 SYGVKD. Here the CDR3 reads CAISESLNQEANTDTQYF. In DNA form, the CDR3 reads TGTGCCATCAGTGAGTCTCTCAATCAGGAGGCTAACACAGATACGCAGTATTTT.

The gene calls are TRBV6-6 and TRBJ1-5; D is perhaps TRBD1 (5 bases). Germline values: CDR1 MNHNY, CDR2 SVGAGI (reference sequence). Trimming stripped 2 bases from V and 2 bases from J, with 10 bases between. The CDR3 is made up of 15 amino acids. For the CDR3, the DNA is TGTGCCAGCAGTTACCGAAAGGGACGCAATCAGCCCCAGCATTTT. It codes for CASSYRKGRNQPQHF.

This clonotype has at least ten counts. The genes are TRBV7-9 and TRBJ2-7; D gene uncertain. Germline CDR1 SEHNR, CDR2 FQNEAQ (reference sequence). Trimming left V 4 bases short and J 4 bases short, with 8 bases between. CDR3 length: 12 amino acids. CDR3 nucleotide sequence: TGTGCCAGCAGCTCCTTACTTTACGAGCAGTACTTC. The encoded protein is CASSSLLYEQYF.

This clonotype came up a few times. The chain employs TRBV7-3 and TRBJ2-1; TRBD2 agrees at 7 bases. The CDR3 is 15 amino acids. Germline CDR1 is SGHTA and CDR2 is FQGTGA. V shed 6 bases, J shed 4 bases, and the junction held 9 bases outside the gene matches. The CDR3 protein is CASSSTGTIYNEQFF. Here the CDR3 DNA reads TGTGCCAGCAGTTCGACCGGGACTATTTACAATGAGCAGTTCTTC.

In its sample, this clonotype was seen a few times. The gene calls are TRBV6-6 and TRBJ1-5; no definite D call. This CDR3 is built from 15 residues. The ends were cut back, 6 bases at V and 5 bases at J, with 17 bases in the middle. CDR1 and CDR2 from the germline V gene are MNHNY and SVGAGI (reference sequence). Written as DNA, the CDR3 is TGTGCCAGCAGCCCAGCGGTGGGCAGCCATCAGCCCCAGCATTTT. It codes for CASSPAVGSHQPQHF.

CDR3 DNA: TGTGCCATTGCAGGGTTTTTCACCGGGGAGCTGTTTTTT. Translating gives CAIAGFFTGELFF. The chain links TRBV28 to TRBJ2-2; TRBD1 might be the D (5 bases). The length of the CDR3 is 13 residues. CDR1 is MDHEN and CDR2 is SYDVKM in the germline V gene. Trimming took 10 bases from V and 4 from J, leaving 13 bases between them.

This clonotype showed up just a few times. V usage is TRBV6-2 or TRBV6-3 and J usage is TRBJ2-5, with 12 bases aligning to TRBD2. J gave up 3 bases and V 8 bases, and 4 bases lay outside the gene matches. Looked up from germline, CDR1 is MNHEY and CDR2 is SVGEGT. The CDR3 loop spans 14 amino acids. CDR3 sequence reads: CASRLAGAKETQYF. DNA of the CDR3: TGTGCCAGCCGACTAGCGGGGGCGAAAGAGACCCAGTACTTC.

This chain links TRBV29-1 with TRBJ2-5; the D gene is possibly TRBD1 (5 bases). In germline, CDR1 is SQVTM, CDR2 ANQGSEA. The CDR3 totals 13 residues. Trimming shortened V by 7 bases and J by 0 bases, and 12 bases separated the two germline ends. For the CDR3, the DNA is TGCAGCGGTGGACAAGCGTACCAAGAGACCCAGTACTTC. Translating gives CSGGQAYQETQYF.

The chain carries TRBV6-5 and TRBJ2-3; D unclear. V was clipped by 6 bases and J by 7 bases, with 17 bases between them. There are 14 residues in the CDR3. Germline V CDR1 and CDR2: MNHEY, SVGAGI. The CDR3 protein is CASRPPESPYTQYF. The CDR3 DNA reads TGTGCCAGCAGACCCCCTGAAAGCCCTTATACGCAGTATTTT.

CDR3 bases: TGTGCCAGCAGCCAGGGGGTCTCTGGAAACACCATATATTTT. Translation gives CASSQGVSGNTIYF. V gene TRBV7-3 combines with J gene TRBJ1-3; 7 nucleotides align to TRBD1. The CDR3 covers 14 residues. V was pared by 5 bases and J by 0 bases, with 1 base of the junction left unmatched. CDR1 is SGHTA, CDR2 FQGTGA, per germline.